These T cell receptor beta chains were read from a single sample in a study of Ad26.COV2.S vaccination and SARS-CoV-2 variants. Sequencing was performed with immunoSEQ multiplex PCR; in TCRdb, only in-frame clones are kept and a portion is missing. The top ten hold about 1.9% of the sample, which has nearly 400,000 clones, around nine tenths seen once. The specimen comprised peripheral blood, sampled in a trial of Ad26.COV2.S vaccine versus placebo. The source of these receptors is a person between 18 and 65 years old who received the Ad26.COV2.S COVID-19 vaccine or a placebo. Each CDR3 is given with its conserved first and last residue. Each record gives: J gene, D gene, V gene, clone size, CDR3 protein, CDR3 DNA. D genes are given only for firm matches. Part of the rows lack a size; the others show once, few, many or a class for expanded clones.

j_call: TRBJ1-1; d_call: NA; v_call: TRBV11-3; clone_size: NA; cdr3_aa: CASSLGGTQGKAFF; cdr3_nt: TGTGCCAGCAGCTTAGGGGGGACACAGGGCAAAGCTTTCTTT
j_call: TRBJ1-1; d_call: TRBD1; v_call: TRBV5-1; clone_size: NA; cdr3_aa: CASSPGQGIVMNTEAFF; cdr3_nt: TGCGCCAGCAGCCCGGGACAGGGGATTGTGATGAACACTGAAGCTTTCTTT
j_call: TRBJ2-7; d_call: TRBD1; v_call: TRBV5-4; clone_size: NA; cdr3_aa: CASSETGGSYEQYF; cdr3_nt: TGTGCCAGCAGCGAGACAGGGGGAAGCTACGAGCAGTACTTC
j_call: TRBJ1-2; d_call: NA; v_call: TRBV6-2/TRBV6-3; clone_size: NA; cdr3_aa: CASSLGPYGYTF; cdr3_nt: TGTGCCAGCAGTCTGGGACCCTATGGCTACACCTTC
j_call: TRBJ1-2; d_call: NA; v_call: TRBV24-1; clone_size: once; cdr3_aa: CATSDHRVLGYTF; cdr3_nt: TGTGCCACCAGTGATCACAGGGTCTTGGGCTACACCTTC
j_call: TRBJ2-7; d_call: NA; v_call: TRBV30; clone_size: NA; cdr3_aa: CACLGQSSYEQYF; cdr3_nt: TGTGCCTGCCTAGGACAGTCCTCCTACGAGCAGTACTTC
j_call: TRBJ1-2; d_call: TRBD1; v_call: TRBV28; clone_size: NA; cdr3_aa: CASSSTGVVDGYTF; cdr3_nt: TGTGCCAGCAGTTCGACAGGGGTGGTCGATGGCTACACCTTC
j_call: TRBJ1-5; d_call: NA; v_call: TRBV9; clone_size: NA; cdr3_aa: CASSVEAGGNQPQHF; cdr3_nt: TGTGCCAGCAGCGTAGAGGCAGGGGGCAATCAGCCCCAGCATTTT
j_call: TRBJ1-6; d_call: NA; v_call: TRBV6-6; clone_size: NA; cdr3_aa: CASRVRGDSPLHF; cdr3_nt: TGTGCCAGCAGGGTCCGGGGGGATTCACCCCTCCACTTT
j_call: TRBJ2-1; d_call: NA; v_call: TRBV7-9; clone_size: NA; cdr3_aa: CASSLTSSNEQFF; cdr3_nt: TGTGCCAGCAGCTTGACTAGTAGCAATGAGCAGTTCTTC
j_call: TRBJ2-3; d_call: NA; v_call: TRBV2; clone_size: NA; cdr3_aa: CASSPPDAIRDTQYF; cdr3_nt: TGTGCCAGTTCCCCCCCGGACGCCATAAGAGATACGCAGTATTTT
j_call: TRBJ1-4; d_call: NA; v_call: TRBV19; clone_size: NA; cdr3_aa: CASSIAPRGPTNEKLFF; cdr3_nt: TGTGCCAGTAGTATAGCCCCCCGGGGGCCAACTAATGAAAAACTGTTTTTT
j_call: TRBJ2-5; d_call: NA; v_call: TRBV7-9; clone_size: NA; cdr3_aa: CASSLGFIETQYF; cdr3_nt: TGTGCCAGCAGCTTAGGGTTCATAGAGACCCAGTACTTC
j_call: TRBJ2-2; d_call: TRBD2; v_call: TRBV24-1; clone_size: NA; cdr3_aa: CATSLSGSETGELFF; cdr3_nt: TGTGCCACCAGTCTTAGCGGGAGTGAGACCGGGGAGCTGTTTTTT
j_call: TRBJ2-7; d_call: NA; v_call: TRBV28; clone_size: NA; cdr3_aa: CASSSVRGVLEQYF; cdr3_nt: TGTGCCAGCAGTTCCGTCAGAGGGGTCCTCGAGCAGTACTTC
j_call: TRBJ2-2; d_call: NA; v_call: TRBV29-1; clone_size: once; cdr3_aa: CSVEKGTNTGELFF; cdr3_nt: TGCAGCGTTGAAAAGGGGACGAACACCGGGGAGCTGTTTTTT
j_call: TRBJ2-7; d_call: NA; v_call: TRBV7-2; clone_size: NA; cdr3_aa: CASSLDRIRYEQYF; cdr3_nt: TGTGCCAGCAGCTTAGACAGAATCCGCTACGAGCAGTACTTC
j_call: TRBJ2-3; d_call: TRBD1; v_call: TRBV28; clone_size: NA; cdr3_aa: CASRRRDRITDTQYF; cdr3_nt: TGTGCCAGCAGGAGAAGGGACAGGATAACAGATACGCAGTATTTT
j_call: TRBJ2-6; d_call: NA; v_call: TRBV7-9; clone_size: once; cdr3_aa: CASTRPTGANVLTF; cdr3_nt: TGTGCCAGCACCCGCCCAACTGGGGCCAACGTCCTGACTTTC
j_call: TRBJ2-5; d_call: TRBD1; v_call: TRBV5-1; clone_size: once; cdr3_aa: CASISTGGFFETQYF; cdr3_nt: TGCGCCAGCATCTCTACAGGGGGGTTTTTTGAGACCCAGTACTTC
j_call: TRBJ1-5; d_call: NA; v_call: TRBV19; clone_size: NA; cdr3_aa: CASRMDPIKPQHF; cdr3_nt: TGTGCCAGTAGAATGGACCCGATCAAGCCCCAGCATTTT
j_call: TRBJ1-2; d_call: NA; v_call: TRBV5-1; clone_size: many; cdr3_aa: CASSLALTNYTF; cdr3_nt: TGCGCCAGCAGCTTGGCCTTAACGAACTACACCTTC
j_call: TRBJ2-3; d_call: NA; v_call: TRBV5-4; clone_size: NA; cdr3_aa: CASSLDRVSTDTQYF; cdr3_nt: TGTGCCAGCAGCTTGGACAGGGTTAGCACAGATACGCAGTATTTT
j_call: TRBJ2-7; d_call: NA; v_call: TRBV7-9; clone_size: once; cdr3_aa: CASSLSDYEQYF; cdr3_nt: TGTGCCAGCAGCTTATCAGACTACGAGCAGTACTTC
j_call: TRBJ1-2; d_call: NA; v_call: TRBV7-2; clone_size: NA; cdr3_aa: CASSNNAQGIYGYTF; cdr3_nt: TGTGCCAGCAGCAACAACGCCCAGGGGATCTATGGCTACACCTTC
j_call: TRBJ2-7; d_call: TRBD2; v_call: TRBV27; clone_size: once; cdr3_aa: CASRGLAGAAAYEQYF; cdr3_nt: TGTGCCAGCAGAGGACTAGCGGGAGCGGCGGCCTACGAGCAGTACTTC
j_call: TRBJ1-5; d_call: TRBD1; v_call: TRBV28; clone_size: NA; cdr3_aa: CASGQGPNQPQHF; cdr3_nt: TGTGCCAGTGGACAGGGGCCCAATCAGCCCCAGCATTTT
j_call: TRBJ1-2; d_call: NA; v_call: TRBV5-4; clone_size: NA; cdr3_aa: CASSLGSGRGGVGYTF; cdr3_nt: TGTGCCAGCAGCTTGGGCAGTGGCAGGGGCGGGGTTGGCTACACCTTC
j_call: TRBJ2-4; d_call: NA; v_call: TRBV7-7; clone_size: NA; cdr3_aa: CASRGRPGSKNIQYF; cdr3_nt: TGTGCCAGTAGGGGGAGGCCGGGCTCCAAAAACATTCAGTACTTC
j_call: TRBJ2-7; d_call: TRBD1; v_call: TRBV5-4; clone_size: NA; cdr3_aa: CASSLGGSSSYEQYF; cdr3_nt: TGTGCCAGCAGCTTAGGGGGCTCAAGCTCCTACGAGCAGTACTTC